The 29 T cell receptor beta chains given below trace back to one sample, sequenced in a study of control samples from healthy donors and cancer patients. TCRdb's copy holds only in-frame clones and misses some; the assay was immunoSEQ multiplex PCR. The sample lists 200,000 to 250,000 clones, about 93% seen once, with approximately 1.5% in the top ten. Input material: blood. These receptors all stem from a man aged 50 to 59 in good health.

The chain combines TRBV28 with TRBJ1-4; no clear D. This CDR3 comprises 13 residues. V lost 6 bases and J 8 bases, leaving 13 bases between the germline ends. In germline, CDR1 is MDHEN, CDR2 SYDVKM. The CDR3 spells CASRHPTGEKLFF. The DNA for the CDR3 is TGTGCCAGCAGGCATCCGACGGGGGAAAAACTGTTTTTT.

This chain connects TRBV5-6 to TRBJ2-1, with D uncertain. The V and J ends lost 4 bases and 5 bases respectively, with 10 bases between them. CDR1 is SGHDT and CDR2 is YYEEEE in the germline V gene. CDR3 length: 13 residues. The CDR3 sequence is CASSVNVDNEQFF. DNA of the CDR3: TGTGCCAGCAGCGTGAACGTCGACAATGAGCAGTTCTTC.

The gene calls are TRBV2 and TRBJ2-5; 8 nucleotides align to TRBD1. Trimming took 6 bases from V and 2 from J; bases not matched to a gene: 2. This CDR3 has 13 amino acids. The V gene's germline CDR1 is SNHLY and CDR2 FYNNEI. CDR3 in DNA: TGTGCCAGCAGGGGACAGGTTCAAGAGACCCAGTACTTC. Its protein is CASRGQVQETQYF.

This clone is a singleton in its sample. The chain carries TRBV19 and TRBJ2-3; D is undetermined. V was clipped by 3 bases and J by 3 bases, with 13 bases between them. This CDR3 spans 15 amino acids. Germline V gene data show CDR1 as LNHDA and CDR2 as SQIVND (reference sequence). The CDR3 DNA sequence: TGTGCCAGTAGTATGCTGAAGAGTTTAACAGATACGCAGTATTTT. Its protein is CASSMLKSLTDTQYF.

This sequence joins TRBV7-3 and TRBJ1-5; TRBD1 is a possible D gene (6 bases). The germline V gene has CDR1 SGHTA and CDR2 FQGTGA. Trimming removed 5 bases from V and 4 bases from J, with 15 bases in between. The CDR3 spans 15 residues. The CDR3 nucleotides are TGTGCCAGCAGCGAGGGGGACGGATTAAATCAGCCCCAGCATTTT. Translating gives CASSEGDGLNQPQHF.

The chain combines TRBV9 with TRBJ2-6; 9 bases are a match to TRBD1. CDR1 SGDLS and CDR2 YYNGEE come from the germline V gene. The length of the CDR3 is 18 residues. With V trimmed by 0 bases and J by 0 bases, 4 bases remained unmatched. The CDR3 is CASSVAGTGSSGANVLTF. CDR3 bases: TGTGCCAGCAGCGTAGCCGGGACAGGGAGCTCTGGGGCCAACGTCCTGACTTTC.

V and J are TRBV6-5 and TRBJ1-1; 8 nucleotides line up with TRBD1. CDR3 length equals 15 residues. The J segment lost 5 bases and the V segment lost 6 bases, leaving 11 bases of the junction unmatched. Germline assignment: CDR1 MNHEY and CDR2 SVGAGI. CDR3 nucleotides: TGTGCCAGCAGCCCCGCTGGACAGGGCCGGACTGAAGCTTTCTTT. It yields the protein CASSPAGQGRTEAFF.

This clone has only one observation. The chain uses TRBV6-5 and TRBJ2-3, with TRBD1 matching over 8 bases. CDR3 length: 14 amino acids. The V and J ends lost 8 bases and 3 bases, in that order; junction bases with no gene match: 7. Germline CDR1 MNHEY, CDR2 SVGAGI. Here the CDR3 reads CASRWDRRTDTQYF. In DNA form, the CDR3 reads TGTGCCAGCCGTTGGGACAGGAGGACAGATACGCAGTATTTT.

The chain joins TRBV4-1 to TRBJ1-5; a weak D match, TRBD1 (5 bases). Looked up from germline, CDR1 is MGHRA and CDR2 is YSYEKL. The CDR3 runs 17 residues. Between the trimmed V and J ends, which lost 1 base and 3 bases, there was a span of 16 bases. The CDR3 region has the DNA TGCGCCAGCAGCCAAGTTGGGGGGACCCGCTACAATCAGCCCCAGCATTTT. The encoded protein is CASSQVGGTRYNQPQHF.

V gene TRBV10-3 combines with J gene TRBJ2-1; 8 bases line up with TRBD1. After removal of 6 bases from V and 7 bases from J, the junction contained 8 bases not matched to a gene. CDR3 size: 14 residues. Looked up from germline, CDR1 is ENHRY and CDR2 is SYGVKD. The CDR3 DNA reads TGTGCCATCAGCGTGACAGGGGTGACTAATGAGCAGTTCTTC. As protein: CAISVTGVTNEQFF.

The chain couples TRBV29-1 to TRBJ1-5; the D gene is possibly TRBD1 (6 bases). Germline values: CDR1 SQVTM, CDR2 ANQGSEA. There are 13 residues in the CDR3. Trimming left V 5 bases short and J 3 bases short, with 11 bases between. The CDR3 spells CSVLGQYNQPQHF. The CDR3 DNA reads TGCAGCGTTCTTGGACAGTACAATCAGCCCCAGCATTTT.

The count of this clone is one. The V call is TRBV5-1, the J call TRBJ2-7; 7 bases match TRBD1. The CDR3 is made up of 14 amino acids. The V gene's germline CDR1 is SGHRS and CDR2 YFSETQ. V was pared by 3 bases and J by 3 bases, with 6 bases of the junction left unmatched. This CDR3 is CASSSPGTDYEQYF. CDR3 coding DNA: TGCGCCAGCAGCTCACCTGGGACAGACTACGAGCAGTACTTC.

This chain links TRBV10-1 with TRBJ2-3; 11 bases match TRBD1. Germline V gene data show CDR1 as WNHNN and CDR2 as SYGVQD (reference sequence). This CDR3 contains 16 residues. Trimming removed 6 bases from V and 2 bases from J; junction bases left unmatched: 7. CDR3: CASRRGTGGVTDTQYF. The CDR3 coding sequence is TGCGCCAGCAGGCGAGGGACAGGGGGAGTCACAGATACGCAGTATTTT.

This chain joins TRBV12-3 or TRBV12-4 and TRBJ1-2; D may be TRBD1 (5 bases). This CDR3 has 11 residues. Trimming cost V 5 bases and J 7 bases, with 8 bases left between them. The CDR3 here is CASSLGRGYTF. As DNA, the CDR3 is TGTGCCAGCAGTCTGGGGCGTGGCTACACCTTC.

The rearrangement links TRBV11-2 to TRBJ1-2, with unresolved D. This CDR3 comprises 16 residues. The V gene lost 0 bases and the J gene lost 4 bases, with 15 bases spanning the gap. The germline gives CDR1 SGHAT, CDR2 FQNNGV. The CDR3 region has the DNA TGTGCCAGCAGCTTAGATGGGCAGGCCCCTTTCTATGGCTACACCTTC. It encodes CASSLDGQAPFYGYTF.

The chain joins TRBV2 to TRBJ1-1; D unclear. This CDR3 has 12 amino acids. Trimming removed 8 bases at V and 7 bases at J, with 14 bases between. Germline assignment: CDR1 SNHLY and CDR2 FYNNEI. This CDR3 is CASGGFDFEAFF. CDR3 DNA: TGTGCCAGCGGCGGTTTTGATTTTGAAGCTTTCTTT.

The V gene is TRBV3-1 (or the pseudogene TRBV3-2), the J gene TRBJ1-3; a possible D gene is TRBD1 (5 bases). Trimming shortened V by 1 base and J by 7 bases, and 14 bases separated the two germline ends. The CDR3 has 15 amino acids. Germline CDR1 LGHDT, CDR2 YNNKEL (reference sequence). The CDR3 nucleotides read TGTGCCAGCAGCCAAGTACCCCGGGGGGGGAACACCATATATTTT. It is translated as CASSQVPRGGNTIYF.

The CDR3 coding sequence is TGCGCCAGCAGCTTTGCGGGGCAGGGAGCCTACGAGCAGTACTTC. The encoded protein is CASSFAGQGAYEQYF. This chain links TRBV5-1 with TRBJ2-7, with D maybe TRBD2 (6 bases). The CDR3 spans 15 residues. The germline gives CDR1 SGHRS, CDR2 YFSETQ. V was cut by 2 bases and J by 2 bases, with 14 bases left in between.

The chain is built from TRBV19 and TRBJ2-1; perhaps TRBD1 as D (6 bases). The ends were cut back, 7 bases at V and 8 bases at J, with 18 bases in the middle. The CDR3 length is 14 residues. CDR1 and CDR2 from the germline V gene are LNHDA and SQIVND (reference sequence). The CDR3 is CASTSGHQFDEQFF. The CDR3 bases are TGTGCCAGTACCTCGGGACACCAGTTTGATGAGCAGTTCTTC.

The chain uses TRBV27 and TRBJ2-7; tentative D call: TRBD2 (5 bases). Germline CDR1 MNHEY, CDR2 SMNVEV (reference sequence). CDR3 length: 17 amino acids. Trimming stripped 4 bases from V and 4 bases from J, with 23 bases between. DNA for the CDR3: TGTGCCAGCAGTTCCCAAAGGACGGACTTAGGTGATTACGAGCAGTACGTC. This codes for CASSSQRTDLGDYEQYV.

The chain combines TRBV14 with TRBJ1-3; D remains unclear. Germline V gene data show CDR1 as SGHDN and CDR2 as FVKESK. Trimming took off 3 bases at V and 4 bases at J, with 13 bases between the two ends. The CDR3 runs 15 residues. The chain's CDR3 is CASSQKEYSGNTIYF. The DNA of the CDR3 is TGTGCCAGCAGCCAGAAAGAGTATTCAGGAAACACCATATATTTT.

This rearrangement joins TRBV4-1 to TRBJ1-6; TRBD1 agrees at 7 bases. The V segment lost 3 bases and the J segment 7 bases; nucleotides outside the gene matches: 9. The CDR3 length is 16 residues. The germline V gene encodes CDR1 MGHRA and CDR2 YSYEKL. CDR3 sequence reads: CASSHTDRTKNSPLHF. The DNA of the CDR3 is TGCGCCAGCAGCCACACGGACAGGACCAAGAATTCACCCCTCCACTTT.

The chain joins TRBV5-1 to TRBJ2-7; 7 bases match TRBD1. This CDR3 contains 13 residues. V lost 1 base and J lost 5; bases outside the gene matches: 3. From germline, CDR1 is SGHRS and CDR2 YFSETQ. CDR3 nucleotides: TGCGCCAGCAGCTTGCGGCAGGGGGACGAGCAGTACGTC. Its translation is CASSLRQGDEQYV.

V usage is TRBV11-2 and J usage is TRBJ2-7; D ambiguous. Germline V CDR1 and CDR2: SGHAT, FQNNGV. V lost 7 bases to trimming and J lost 0 bases, with 7 bases between them. CDR3 size: 12 residues. Here the CDR3 DNA reads TGTGCCAGCATTGGGGACTCCTACGAGCAGTACGTC. It encodes CASIGDSYEQYV.

V and J are TRBV29-1 and TRBJ2-1; TRBD1 is a possible D gene (5 bases). This CDR3 has 13 amino acids. CDR1 and CDR2 from the germline V gene are SQVTM and ANQGSEA. V gave up 6 bases and J gave up 6 bases, with 15 bases separating them. CDR3 in amino acids: CSVVPQGLNEQFF. The CDR3 DNA follows: TGCAGCGTGGTTCCCCAGGGTCTCAATGAGCAGTTCTTC.

This chain uses TRBV6-5 with TRBJ1-2; 9 nucleotides align to TRBD1. Germline V CDR1 and CDR2: MNHEY, SVGAGI. The CDR3 runs to 15 residues. Trimming removed 7 bases from V and 5 bases from J; junction bases left unmatched: 11. CDR3 in DNA: TGTGCCAGCACTTCAGGGGGACAGGGTGATTATGGCTACACCTTC. Its translation: CASTSGGQGDYGYTF.

This chain links TRBV6-2 or TRBV6-3 with TRBJ2-3; D call uncertain. This CDR3 comprises 15 residues. Germline loops: CDR1 MNHEY, CDR2 SVGEGT. V lost 4 bases, J lost 5 bases, and 16 bases lay in between. CDR3 amino acids: CASSSDPTIKDTQYF. The CDR3 region has the DNA TGTGCCAGCAGTTCTGACCCGACAATTAAAGATACGCAGTATTTT.

The rearrangement uses TRBV5-4 and TRBJ2-1; D is unresolved. Trimming removed 6 bases from V and 5 bases from J, with 9 bases in between. Germline values: CDR1 SGHNT, CDR2 YYREEE (reference sequence). The CDR3 has 12 amino acids. The CDR3 region is CASKGVNNEQFF. For the CDR3, the DNA is TGTGCCAGCAAGGGCGTTAACAATGAGCAGTTCTTC.

J is TRBJ1-1 and V is TRBV5-8; D is undetermined. Germline V gene lookup returns CDR1 SGHTS and CDR2 YDEGEE. This CDR3 has 13 residues. V lost 3 bases and J lost 3, with 9 bases in between. DNA for the CDR3: TGTGCCAGCAGCTACCTCGGATACACTGAAGCTTTCTTT. Its translation is CASSYLGYTEAFF. Together with reference TRBV5-8 and TRBJ1-1, the CDR3 gives the full variable domain: EAGVTQSPTHLIKTRGQQATLRCSPISGHTSVYWYQQALGLGLQFLLWYDEGEERNRGNFPPRFSGRQFPNYSSELNVNALELEDSALYLCASSYLGYTEAFFGQGTRLTVV.